This T cell receptor beta chain was recovered during a study of CD8+ T cells in alopecia areata. Study findings and constraints: Clonality in lesional scalp, especially alopecia totalis/universalis, exceeded that of normal scalp.

The V gene's germline CDR1 is SNHLY and CDR2 FYNNEI. The CDR3 totals 13 residues. Trimming left V 4 bases short and J 7 bases short, with 11 bases between. This clone was seen a handful of times. The antigen is undetermined. Treatment meaning: oral pan-JAK inhibitor, 5-10 mg twice daily. Lesional scalp punch biopsies and peripheral blood were collected from alopecia areata patients. cDNA prepared by RNA extraction and subsequent reverse transcription served as the template for sequencing. Profiling relied on immunoSEQ multiplex PCR, and the TCRdb table lists in-frame clones only, not all of them. The repertoire includes 150,000 to 200,000 clones, 50% to 70% of them detected once, and roughly 1.3% sits in the top ten.

This specimen consisted of CD4+ T cells sorted from blood, obtained at roughly week 49, from a patient treated with tofacitinib. The chain is built from TRBV2 and TRBJ1-5; D is undetermined. The TCR comes from a human donor with alopecia areata. The CDR3 sequence: CASSAGVDQPQHF. In DNA, the CDR3 is TGTGCCAGCAGTGCCGGGGTGGACCAGCCCCAGCATTTT.